Below are 17 T cell receptor beta chains sequenced from a single sample in a study of cytomegalovirus exposure and HLA in healthy donors. Primers: 60 Vbeta forward and 13 Jbeta reverse. TCRdb's copy holds only in-frame clones and misses some; the assay was immunoSEQ multiplex PCR. In the table there are 180,000 or so clones, about 75% of which are singletons. Sequencing was done on a sample of PBMCs. These receptors were obtained from a man over 45 in good health and CMV-seropositive.

The chain combines TRBV27 with TRBJ1-3; 11 bases agree with TRBD1. V shed 2 bases and J 3 bases; nucleotides not matched to a gene: 0. The germline gives CDR1 MNHEY, CDR2 SMNVEV (reference sequence). This CDR3 has 15 amino acids. The CDR3 protein is CASSLGTGGGNTIYF. CDR3 bases: TGTGCCAGCAGTTTAGGGACAGGGGGTGGAAACACCATATATTTT.

V and J are TRBV6-6 and TRBJ1-3; TRBD1 might be the D (6 bases). CDR1 is MNHNY, CDR2 SVGAGI, per germline (reference sequence). The ends were cut back, 5 bases at V and 4 bases at J, with 15 bases in the middle. The CDR3 sequence is 15 residues long. The CDR3 loop is CASSIQGLSGNTIYF. For the CDR3, the DNA is TGTGCCAGCAGTATACAGGGCCTCTCCGGAAACACCATATATTTT.

The chain couples TRBV19 to TRBJ1-6, with TRBD1 matching 12 bases. V shed 4 bases, J shed 9 bases, and the junction held 10 bases outside the gene matches. The CDR3 extends over 17 amino acids. CDR1 and CDR2 from the germline V gene are LNHDA and SQIVND (reference sequence). The CDR3 DNA follows: TGTGCCAGTAGTACAGGGGGACAGGGGGCGCTGAGTTCACCCCTCCACTTT. Translated, it gives CASSTGGQGALSSPLHF. The full variable domain, in which reference TRBV19 and TRBJ1-6 provide the parts outside the CDR3, is DGGITQSPKYLFRKEGQNVTLSCEQNLNHDAMYWYRQDPGQGLRLIYYSQIVNDFQKGDIAEGYSVSREKKESFPLTVTSAQKNPTAFYLCASSTGGQGALSSPLHFGNGTRLTVT.

This clone was seen a handful of times. The chain combines TRBV19 with TRBJ1-2, with unresolved D. The germline V and J ends were trimmed by 3 bases and 2 bases, with 7 bases remaining between them. CDR1 is LNHDA and CDR2 is SQIVND in the germline V gene (reference sequence). The CDR3 spans 13 residues. The chain's CDR3 is CASSMRQNYGYTF. The CDR3 DNA reads as TGTGCCAGTAGTATGAGGCAGAACTATGGCTACACCTTC.

The rearrangement uses TRBV10-3 and TRBJ2-4; 8 nucleotides match TRBD1. The V and J ends lost 3 bases and 6 bases, in that order; junction bases with no gene match: 7. The V gene's germline CDR1 is ENHRY and CDR2 SYGVKD. This CDR3 contains 15 residues. The CDR3: CAISDIRGQINIQYF. CDR3 bases: TGTGCCATCAGTGATATCAGGGGGCAGATAAACATTCAGTACTTC.

The CDR3 coding sequence is TGTGCCAGCAGCTTGTGGGGCGCGGGGCGGGGCACAGATACGCAGTATTTT. Amino acids: CASSLWGAGRGTDTQYF. V gene TRBV5-4 combines with J gene TRBJ2-3; D may be TRBD2 (6 bases). Looked up from germline, CDR1 is SGHNT and CDR2 is YYREEE (reference sequence). The V end was cut by 1 base, the J end by 1 base, with 16 bases between. The CDR3 loop spans 17 amino acids.

CDR3 in amino acids: CASSQEFGGPGAGGEQYF. In DNA form, the CDR3 reads TGCGCCAGCAGCCAAGAATTCGGTGGACCGGGGGCGGGAGGCGAGCAGTACTTC. The chain couples TRBV4-3 to TRBJ2-7, with 8 bases aligning to TRBD2. CDR1 is LGHNA, CDR2 YSLEER, per germline. The V segment lost 0 bases and the J segment 6 bases; nucleotides outside the gene matches: 16. The CDR3 loop spans 18 amino acids.

This chain links TRBV5-1 with TRBJ2-2, with TRBD1 identical over 7 bases. V was pared by 0 bases and J by 1 base, with 0 bases of the junction left unmatched. This CDR3 spans 15 amino acids. CDR1 is SGHRS, CDR2 YFSETQ, per germline. CDR3: CASSLGQGNTGELFF. The CDR3 DNA reads as TGCGCCAGCAGCTTGGGACAGGGGAACACCGGGGAGCTGTTTTTT.

The V and J genes are TRBV6-5 and TRBJ1-1; D ambiguous. Trimming stripped 8 bases from V and 1 base from J, with 5 bases between. The CDR3 consists of 11 residues. Germline V gene sequence: CDR1 MNHEY, CDR2 SVGAGI. This CDR3 is CASGRNTEAFF. The CDR3 coding sequence is TGTGCCAGCGGGAGGAACACTGAAGCTTTCTTT.

This clone has only one observation. The chain couples TRBV6-5 to TRBJ1-5; 10 bases are a match to TRBD1. This CDR3 is built from 15 residues. Looked up from germline, CDR1 is MNHEY and CDR2 is SVGAGI. The V and J ends lost 2 bases and 7 bases, in that order; junction bases with no gene match: 5. CDR3 sequence reads: CASSYRQGAKQPQHF. The CDR3 DNA follows: TGTGCCAGCAGTTACAGACAGGGGGCGAAGCAGCCCCAGCATTTT.

V gene TRBV6-5 combines with J gene TRBJ1-2, with 8 bases fitting TRBD1. V shed 4 bases and J 7 bases; nucleotides not matched to a gene: 14. The CDR3 consists of 16 residues. Per the germline V gene, CDR1 is MNHEY and CDR2 is SVGAGI. CDR3 nucleotide sequence: TGTGCCAGCAGTTTTCTCACTTCAGGACAGGGACTTGGCTACACCTTC. Translated: CASSFLTSGQGLGYTF.

The chain recombines TRBV28 with TRBJ2-3, with D perhaps TRBD1 (6 bases). The CDR3 loop spans 15 amino acids. V lost 3 bases, J lost 4 bases, and 14 bases lay in between. Germline CDR1 reads MDHEN; CDR2 reads SYDVKM. CDR3 region: CASSLVQGPADTQYF. The CDR3 DNA reads as TGTGCCAGCAGTTTGGTTCAGGGGCCGGCAGATACGCAGTATTTT.

This clone was found once. This chain uses TRBV30 with TRBJ2-5; a weak D match, TRBD2 (6 bases). Between the trimmed V and J ends, which lost 2 bases and 5 bases, there was a span of 12 bases. CDR1 GTSNPN and CDR2 SVGIG come from the germline V gene (reference sequence). There are 13 residues in the CDR3. The CDR3 sequence is CAWSQGLAETQYF. CDR3 bases: TGTGCCTGGAGTCAGGGACTTGCGGAGACCCAGTACTTC.

V is TRBV6-4 and J is TRBJ2-3; TRBD1 might be the D (5 bases). The CDR3 consists of 14 residues. V was trimmed by 3 bases and J by 1 base, leaving 8 bases between them. Germline values: CDR1 MRHNA, CDR2 SNTAGT. CDR3 region: CASSDGRGTDTQYF. CDR3 sequence (DNA): TGTGCCAGCAGTGATGGCAGGGGCACAGATACGCAGTATTTT.

This clone was seen a single time. The gene calls are TRBV4-3 and TRBJ1-5, with D maybe TRBD1 (5 bases). Germline values: CDR1 LGHNA, CDR2 YSLEER. This CDR3 has 15 amino acids. Trimming removed 1 base from V and 7 bases from J, with 14 bases in between. CDR3 sequence reads: CASSQGAGPYQPQHF. CDR3 DNA sequence: TGCGCCAGCAGCCAAGGGGCAGGGCCGTACCAGCCCCAGCATTTT.

This rearrangement joins TRBV6-5 to TRBJ1-6; TRBD1 aligns across 7 bases. Germline V gene sequence: CDR1 MNHEY, CDR2 SVGAGI. J lost 6 bases, V lost 5 bases, and 7 bases had no gene match. This CDR3 has 15 residues. CDR3 in DNA: TGTGCCAGCAGTCCTGAGACAGGGTTTAATTCACCCCTCCACTTT. Its protein is CASSPETGFNSPLHF.

The chain couples TRBV7-2 to TRBJ2-1; TRBD2 agrees at 12 bases. Trimming at V came to 3 bases and at J to 6 bases, leaving 6 bases not matched to a gene. The CDR3 contains 16 residues. Germline V CDR1 and CDR2: SGHTA, FQGNSA. The CDR3 region is CASSFRTSGALNEQFF. CDR3 bases: TGTGCCAGCAGCTTTCGGACTAGCGGGGCTCTCAATGAGCAGTTCTTC.